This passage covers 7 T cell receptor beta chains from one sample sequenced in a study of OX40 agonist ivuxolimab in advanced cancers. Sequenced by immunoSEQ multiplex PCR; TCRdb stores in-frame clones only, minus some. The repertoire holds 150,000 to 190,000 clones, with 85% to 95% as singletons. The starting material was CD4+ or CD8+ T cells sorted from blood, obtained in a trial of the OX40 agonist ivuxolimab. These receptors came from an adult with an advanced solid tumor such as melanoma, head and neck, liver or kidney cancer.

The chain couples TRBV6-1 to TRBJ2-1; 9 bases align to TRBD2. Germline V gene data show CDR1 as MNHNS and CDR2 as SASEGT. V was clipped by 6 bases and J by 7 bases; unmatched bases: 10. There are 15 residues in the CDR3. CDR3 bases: TGTGCCAGCAGCATGCGGGGGGGCCTGGGGAATGAGCAGTTCTTC. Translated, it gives CASSMRGGLGNEQFF.

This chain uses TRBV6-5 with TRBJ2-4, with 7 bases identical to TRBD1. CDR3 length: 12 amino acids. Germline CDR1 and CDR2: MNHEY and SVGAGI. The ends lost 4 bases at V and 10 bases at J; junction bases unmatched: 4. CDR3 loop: CASSLGRGIQYF. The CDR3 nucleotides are TGTGCCAGCAGTTTGGGCAGGGGGATTCAGTACTTC.

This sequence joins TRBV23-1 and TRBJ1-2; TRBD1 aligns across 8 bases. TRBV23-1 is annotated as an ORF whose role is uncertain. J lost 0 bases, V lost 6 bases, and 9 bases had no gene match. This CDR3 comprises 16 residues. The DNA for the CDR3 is TGCGCCAGCAGCCAGGGGACAGGAGCACCTAACTATGGCTACACCTTC. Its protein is CASSQGTGAPNYGYTF.

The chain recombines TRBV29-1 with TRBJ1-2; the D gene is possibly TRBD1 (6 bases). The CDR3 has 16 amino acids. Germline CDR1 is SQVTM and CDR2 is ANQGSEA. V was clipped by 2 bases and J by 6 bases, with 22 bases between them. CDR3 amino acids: CSVERGQRVRVDGYTF. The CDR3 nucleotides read TGCAGCGTTGAACGGGGACAAAGGGTGCGGGTCGATGGCTACACCTTC.

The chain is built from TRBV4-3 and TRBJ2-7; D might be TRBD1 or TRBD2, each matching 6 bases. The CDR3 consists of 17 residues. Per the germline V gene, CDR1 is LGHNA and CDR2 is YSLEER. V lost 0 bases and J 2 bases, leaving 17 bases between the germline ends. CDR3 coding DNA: TGCGCCAGCAGCCAAGATCTTGGGCGGGACAATACCTACGAGCAGTACTTC. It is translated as CASSQDLGRDNTYEQYF.

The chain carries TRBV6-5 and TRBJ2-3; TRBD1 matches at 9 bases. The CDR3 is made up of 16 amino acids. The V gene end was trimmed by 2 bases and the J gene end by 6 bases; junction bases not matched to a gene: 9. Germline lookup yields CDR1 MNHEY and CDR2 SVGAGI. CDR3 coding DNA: TGTGCCAGCAGTTACCGCGGGACAGGGAATGGGGATACGCAGTATTTT. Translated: CASSYRGTGNGDTQYF.

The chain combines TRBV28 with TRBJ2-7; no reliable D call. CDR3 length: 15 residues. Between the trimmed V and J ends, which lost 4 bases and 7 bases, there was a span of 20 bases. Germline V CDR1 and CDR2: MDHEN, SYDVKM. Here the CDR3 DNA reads TGTGCCAGCAGTTCCCTGGGGATTGGGCAAGGGGAGCAGTACTTC. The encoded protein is CASSSLGIGQGEQYF. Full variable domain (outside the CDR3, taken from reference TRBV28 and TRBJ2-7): DVKVTQSSRYLVKRTGEKVFLECVQDMDHENMFWYRQDPGLGLRLIYFSYDVKMKEKGDIPEGYSVSREKKERFSLILESASTNQTSMYLCASSSLGIGQGEQYFGPGTRLTVT.